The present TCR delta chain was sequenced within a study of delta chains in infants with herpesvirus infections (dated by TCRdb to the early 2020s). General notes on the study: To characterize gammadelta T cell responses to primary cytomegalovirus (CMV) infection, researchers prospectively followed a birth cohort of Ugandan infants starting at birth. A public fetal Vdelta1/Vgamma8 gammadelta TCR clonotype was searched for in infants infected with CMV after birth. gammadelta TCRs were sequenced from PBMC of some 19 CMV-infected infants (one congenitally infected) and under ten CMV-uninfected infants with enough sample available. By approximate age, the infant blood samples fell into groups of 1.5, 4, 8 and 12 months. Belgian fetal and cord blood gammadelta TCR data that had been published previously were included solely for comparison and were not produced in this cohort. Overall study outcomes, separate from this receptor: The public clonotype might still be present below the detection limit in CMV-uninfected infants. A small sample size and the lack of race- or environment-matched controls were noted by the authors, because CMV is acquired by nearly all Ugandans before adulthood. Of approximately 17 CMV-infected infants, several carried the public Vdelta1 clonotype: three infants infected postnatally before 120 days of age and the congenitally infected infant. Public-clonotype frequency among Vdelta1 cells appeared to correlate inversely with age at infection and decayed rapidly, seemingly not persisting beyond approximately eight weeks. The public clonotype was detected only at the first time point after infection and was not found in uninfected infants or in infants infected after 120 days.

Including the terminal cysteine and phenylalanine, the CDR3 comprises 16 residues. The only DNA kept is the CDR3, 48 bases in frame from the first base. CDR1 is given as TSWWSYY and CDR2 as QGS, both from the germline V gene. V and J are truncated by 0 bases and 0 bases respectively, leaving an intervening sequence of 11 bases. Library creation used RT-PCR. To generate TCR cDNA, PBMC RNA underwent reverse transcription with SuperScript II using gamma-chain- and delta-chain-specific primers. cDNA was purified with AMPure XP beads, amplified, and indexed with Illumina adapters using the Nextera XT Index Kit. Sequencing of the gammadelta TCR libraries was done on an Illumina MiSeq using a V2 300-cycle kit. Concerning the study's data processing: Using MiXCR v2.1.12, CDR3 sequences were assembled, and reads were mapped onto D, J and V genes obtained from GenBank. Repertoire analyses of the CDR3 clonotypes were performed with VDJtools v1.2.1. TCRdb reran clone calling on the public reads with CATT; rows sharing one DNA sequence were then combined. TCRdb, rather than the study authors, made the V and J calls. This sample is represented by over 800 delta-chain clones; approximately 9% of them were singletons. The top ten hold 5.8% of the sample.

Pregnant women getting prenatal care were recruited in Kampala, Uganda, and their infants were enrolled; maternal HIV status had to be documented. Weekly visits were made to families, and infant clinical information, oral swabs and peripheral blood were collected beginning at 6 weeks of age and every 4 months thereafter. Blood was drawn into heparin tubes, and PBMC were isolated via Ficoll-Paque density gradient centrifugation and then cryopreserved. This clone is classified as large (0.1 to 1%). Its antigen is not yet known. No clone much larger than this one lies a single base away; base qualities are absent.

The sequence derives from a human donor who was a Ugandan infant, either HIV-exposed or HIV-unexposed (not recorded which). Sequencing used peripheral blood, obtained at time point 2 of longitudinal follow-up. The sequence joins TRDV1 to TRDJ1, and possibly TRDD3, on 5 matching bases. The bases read TGTGCTCTTGGGGAACTAGGGGGTCAGTACACCGATAAACTCATCTTT. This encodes CALGELGGQYTDKLIF.